These 26 T cell receptor beta chains share one sample of origin, sequenced in a study of blood T cells in healthy people across ages (dated by TCRdb to the mid-2010s). The library was made by 5' RACE. The reads were generated on an Illumina HiSeq 2500. The second PCR ran for roughly 6 to 11 cycles and used a J-beta primer mix along with a sample-barcoded 5' primer. Starting from the raw public reads, TCRdb applied fastp trimming at Q25, assembled clones with MiXCR and retained in-frame beta chains. Every distinct CDR3 protein forms one entry, paired with its most common genes and DNA. Recorded for this sample are some 1,500,000 distinct CDR3 sequences; 40% to 45% of them occurred a single time. Less than 5% of the sample goes to the ten largest clones. Sample: blood. These receptor sequences come from a woman younger than 35 in good health.

V usage is TRBV12-5 and J usage is TRBJ1-3, with D hard to call. V lost 1 base and J lost 10, with 11 bases in between. This CDR3 region has 13 residues. Germline V lookup: CDR1 LGHNT, CDR2 FRNRAP. The CDR3 loop is CASGLEGGTTIYF. DNA for the CDR3: TGTGCTAGTGGTTTGGAGGGAGGTACGACCATATATTTT. Complete variable domain (other parts from reference TRBV12-5 and TRBJ1-3): DARVTQTPRHKVTEMGQEVTMRCQPILGHNTVFWYRQTMMQGLELLAYFRNRAPLDDSGMPKDRFSAEMPDATLATLKIQPSEPRDSAVYFCASGLEGGTTIYFGEGSWLTVV.

The chain is built from TRBV7-2 and TRBJ2-1, with D possibly being TRBD1 (6 bases). The J call could be wrong; TRBJ2-7 is a better fit for the DNA end. This CDR3 is built from 17 residues. CDR1 is SGHTA and CDR2 is FQGNSA in the germline V gene. CDR3: CASSTYLGQSAYNEQYF. The CDR3 nucleotides are TGTGCCAGCAGCACTTACCTCGGACAGTCGGCCTACAATGAGCAGTACTTC.

The chain couples TRBV6-2 or TRBV6-3 to TRBJ2-1, with a tentative D call TRBD2 (5 bases). CDR3 length equals 15 residues. Between the trimmed V and J ends, which lost 2 bases and 5 bases, there was a span of 13 bases. CDR1 and CDR2 from the germline V gene are MNHEY and SVGEGT. CDR3 DNA sequence: TGTGCCAGCAGTTACCCTAGCCTGTTGGACAATGAGCAGTTCTTC. It codes for CASSYPSLLDNEQFF.

The chain is built from TRBV5-1 and TRBJ1-1, with 10 bases identical to TRBD1. The CDR3 has 14 amino acids. Trimming removed 4 bases from V and 3 bases from J; junction bases left unmatched: 3. Germline loops: CDR1 SGHRS, CDR2 YFSETQ. CDR3 sequence: CASSHGQGDTEAFF. The CDR3 coding sequence is TGCGCCAGCAGCCATGGACAGGGGGACACTGAAGCTTTCTTT.

The chain recombines TRBV25-1 with TRBJ2-3; 12 bases match TRBD2. Trimming removed 2 bases from V and 4 bases from J; junction bases left unmatched: 7. The CDR3 runs to 17 residues. CDR1 and CDR2 (germline): MGHDK, SYGVNS. Written as DNA, the CDR3 is TGTGCCAGCAGTGAAGGCAGACTAGCGGGGGTTGCAGATACGCAGTATTTT. Residues: CASSEGRLAGVADTQYF.

This chain connects TRBV5-5 to TRBJ1-5; 8 bases are a match to TRBD1. CDR1 is SGHKS and CDR2 is YYEKEE in the germline V gene (reference sequence). V was pared by 4 bases and J by 0 bases, with 9 bases of the junction left unmatched. This CDR3 spans 17 amino acids. CDR3 sequence: CASSQTGGPYSNQPQHF. In DNA form, the CDR3 reads TGTGCCAGCAGCCAAACAGGGGGGCCTTATAGCAATCAGCCCCAGCATTTT.

The rearrangement joins TRBV5-1 to TRBJ1-1; D remains ambiguous. Trimming took off 3 bases at V and 1 base at J, with 13 bases between the two ends. Germline CDR1 SGHRS, CDR2 YFSETQ. This CDR3 is built from 15 residues. The CDR3 loop is CASSWAPGENTEAFF. The CDR3 nucleotides are TGCGCCAGCAGCTGGGCCCCGGGCGAGAACACTGAAGCTTTCTTT.

The chain is built from TRBV7-2 and TRBJ1-2, with a weak D call TRBD1 (5 bases). The V end was cut by 7 bases, the J end by 7 bases, with 13 bases between. Germline V lookup: CDR1 SGHTA, CDR2 FQGNSA. The CDR3 runs 12 residues. This chain's CDR3 is CASTGAKLGYTF. The DNA for the CDR3 is TGTGCCAGCACCGGGGCGAAGCTTGGCTACACCTTC.

This clonotype was seen only a few times. The chain recombines TRBV4-2 with TRBJ2-3; D remains unclear. Germline V gene lookup returns CDR1 LGHNA and CDR2 YNFKEQ. Trimming pared 3 bases from V and 0 bases from J, leaving 7 bases between. This CDR3 comprises 14 residues. CDR3 in DNA: TGTGCCAGCAGCCACGCGGACAGCACAGATACGCAGTATTTT. Protein product: CASSHADSTDTQYF.

In this sample, this clonotype turned up a few times. The chain couples TRBV28 to TRBJ2-2; 9 nucleotides line up with TRBD1. With 6 bases clipped from V and 4 bases from J, the junction kept 9 bases outside the gene matches. The germline gives CDR1 MDHEN, CDR2 SYDVKM. The CDR3 loop spans 16 amino acids. The DNA of the CDR3 is TGTGCCAGCAGACACCGGGACAGGGCTACCACCGGGGAGCTGTTTTTT. Translating gives CASRHRDRATTGELFF.

The chain uses TRBV4-1 and TRBJ2-1, with 14 bases matching TRBD2. The V segment lost 1 base and the J segment 0 bases; nucleotides outside the gene matches: 8. The CDR3 is 20 amino acids. The germline V gene encodes CDR1 MGHRA and CDR2 YSYEKL. CDR3 region: CASSQGGGLAGGSSYNEQFF. The CDR3 DNA reads TGCGCCAGCAGCCAAGGGGGCGGACTAGCGGGGGGTAGCTCCTACAATGAGCAGTTCTTC.

The rearrangement joins TRBV29-1 to TRBJ2-1; either TRBD1 or TRBD2 may fit D (5 bases each). The ends were cut back, 6 bases at V and 4 bases at J, with 25 bases in the middle. Looked up from germline, CDR1 is SQVTM and CDR2 is ANQGSEA. The CDR3 covers 17 residues. The CDR3 sequence: CSVATPGPVRGYNEQFF. The CDR3 DNA sequence: TGCAGCGTCGCCACACCGGGACCCGTCCGAGGGTACAATGAGCAGTTCTTC.

As to this clonotype: The junction departs from the called germline gene at one end, perhaps through a read error. This chain connects TRBV7-6 to TRBJ1-2; no definite D call. Germline V gene lookup returns CDR1 SGHVS and CDR2 FNYEAQ. CDR3 length: 15 amino acids. As DNA, the CDR3 is TGTGCCAACAGCTTAGACGGCAGGACGAACTATGGCTACACCTTC. Residues: CANSLDGRTNYGYTF.

This rearrangement joins TRBV20-1 to TRBJ1-5, with a tentative D call TRBD1 (6 bases). CDR3 length: 16 amino acids. Deletions cut 6 bases from V and 0 bases from J, with 18 bases between. Germline-derived CDR1 and CDR2 are DFQATT and SNEGSKA (reference sequence). This CDR3 reads CSAQQGSLYSNQPQHF. Written as DNA, the CDR3 is TGCAGTGCCCAACAGGGATCCCTATATAGCAATCAGCCCCAGCATTTT.

A few counts support this clonotype. This chain uses TRBV20-1 with TRBJ2-7; D may be TRBD1 (5 bases). The CDR3 is 12 residues long. V was clipped by 2 bases and J by 2 bases, with 7 bases between them. Germline assignment: CDR1 DFQATT and CDR2 SNEGSKA (reference sequence). Written as DNA, the CDR3 is TGCAGTGCTAGACAGGACACCTACGAGCAGTACTTC. It yields the protein CSARQDTYEQYF.

The chain links TRBV15 to TRBJ2-3; D possibly corresponds to TRBD2 (5 bases). Germline V lookup: CDR1 LNHNV, CDR2 YYDKDF (reference sequence). CDR3 length: 14 residues. The V gene lost 5 bases and the J gene lost 6 bases, with 15 bases spanning the gap. The CDR3 region has the DNA TGTGCCACCAGCCCGAGGGCGGCTCCTGATACGCAGTATTTT. It yields the protein CATSPRAAPDTQYF. Full variable domain (rest looked up from reference TRBV15 and TRBJ2-3): DAMVIQNPRYQVTQFGKPVTLSCSQTLNHNVMYWYQQKSSQAPKLLFHYYDKDFNNEADTPDNFQSRRPNTSFCFLDIRSPGLGDTAMYLCATSPRAAPDTQYFGPGTRLTVL.

This clonotype occurred once. The chain recombines TRBV7-9 with TRBJ2-1, with D uncertain. The end of the DNA is better explained by TRBJ2-7, so the J call may be wrong. CDR1 SEHNR and CDR2 FQNEAQ come from the germline V gene (reference sequence). The CDR3 has 16 amino acids. DNA for the CDR3: TGTGCCAGCAGCTTGGCGACGCTGGGCTCCTACAATGAGCAGTACTTC. It specifies CASSLATLGSYNEQYF.

V is TRBV7-4 and J is TRBJ1-5, with D possibly TRBD1 on 6 matching bases. The CDR3 spans 16 residues. CDR1 and CDR2 (germline): SGHVT, SQSDAQ. Trimming stripped 2 bases from V and 7 bases from J, with 18 bases between. CDR3 loop: CASSLIKGGPFQPQHF. CDR3 bases: TGTGCCAGCAGCTTAATAAAAGGGGGACCTTTCCAGCCCCAGCATTTT.

This clonotype was seen more than once but under ten times. The genes are TRBV20-1 and TRBJ2-1, with 8 bases aligning to TRBD1. Judging by the DNA end, TRBJ2-7 fits better; the J call may be wrong. The CDR3 is 13 amino acids. The germline V gene encodes CDR1 DFQATT and CDR2 SNEGSKA (reference sequence). The CDR3 nucleotides are TGCAGTGCTCCACAGGGGGAGCACAATGAGCAGTACTTC. Its protein is CSAPQGEHNEQYF.

The chain couples TRBV7-9 to TRBJ2-4, with a tentative D call TRBD2 (5 bases). The CDR3 loop spans 12 amino acids. Germline CDR1 SEHNR, CDR2 FQNEAQ (reference sequence). The germline V and J ends were trimmed by 8 bases and 13 bases, with 18 bases remaining between them. CDR3 nucleotides: TGTGCCAGCTACCGGGAAGGGTTCGACCAGTACTTC. Its translation is CASYREGFDQYF. Together with reference TRBV7-9 and TRBJ2-4, the CDR3 gives the full variable domain: DTGVSQNPRHKITKRGQNVTFRCDPISEHNRLYWYRQTLGQGPEFLTYFQNEAQLEKSRLLSDRFSAERPKGSFSTLEIQRTEQGDSAMYLCASYREGFDQYFGAGTRLSVL.

To note about this clonotype: The CDR3 carries no conserved terminal phenylalanine or tryptophan, so it likely arises from a read error. The DNA is left out, because the CDR3 cannot be placed on it with certainty; the CDR3 is given as TCRdb lists it. The rearrangement links TRBV6-4 to TRBJ1-2. Germline V gives CDR1 MRHNA, CDR2 SNTAGT. The CDR3 extends over 16 residues, inclusive of both ends. CDR3 sequence reads: CASSDSLESEDLWLHL.

V gene TRBV3-1 combines with J gene TRBJ2-4; D is possibly TRBD1 or TRBD2 (6 bases each). The CDR3 extends over 19 amino acids. V gave up 1 base and J gave up 1 base, with 20 bases separating them. The germline V gene encodes CDR1 LGHDT and CDR2 YNNKEL (reference sequence). This chain's CDR3 is CASSQGGGLKNWAKNIQYF. Here the CDR3 DNA reads TGTGCCAGCAGCCAAGGTGGGGGGCTCAAGAATTGGGCCAAAAACATTCAGTACTTC.

In its sample, this clonotype was seen a few times. The gene calls are TRBV24-1 and TRBJ2-3, with D unresolved. Trimming removed 0 bases from V and 14 bases from J, with 11 bases in between. Germline V gives CDR1 KGHDR, CDR2 SFDVKD. The CDR3 sequence is 12 residues long. This chain's CDR3 is CATSDLGPRSYF. As DNA, the CDR3 is TGTGCCACCAGTGATTTGGGGCCCAGGTCGTATTTT.

In this sample, this clonotype turned up once. The chain combines TRBV2 with TRBJ2-7; D uncertain. The germline V gene encodes CDR1 SNHLY and CDR2 FYNNEI. The CDR3 sequence is 14 residues long. V lost 1 base and J lost 5, with 12 bases in between. The DNA of the CDR3 is TGTGCCAGCAGTGAAGAGAAAGTAGTTGACGAGCAGTACTTC. Amino acid sequence: CASSEEKVVDEQYF.

V and J are TRBV6-2 or TRBV6-3 and TRBJ2-1; 12 nucleotides align to TRBD2. Germline CDR1 is MNHEY and CDR2 is SVGEGT. The CDR3 totals 16 residues. J was trimmed by 0 bases and V by 6 bases; bases with no gene match: 3. CDR3 bases: TGTGCCAGCAGACCGGGACTAGCGGGCTCCTACAATGAGCAGTTCTTC. It yields the protein CASRPGLAGSYNEQFF.

The V and J genes are TRBV11-2 and TRBJ1-4; D ambiguous. CDR1 and CDR2 from the germline V gene are SGHAT and FQNNGV. Deletions cut 4 bases from V and 6 bases from J, with 9 bases between. There are 13 residues in the CDR3. The CDR3 coding sequence is TGTGCCAGCAGCTCCCAATCGCATGAAAAACTGTTTTTT. Translated, it gives CASSSQSHEKLFF.